The rows below give T cell receptor beta chains drawn from one sample of a study of CD8 T cells in ankylosing spondylitis. TCRdb independently ran MiXCR on the 5' RACE reads; one entry per CDR3 protein. The data contain some 840,000 distinct CDR3 sequences, approximately 10% of them singletons. The material sequenced was blood, either unsorted or a sorted T cell fraction (not recorded which). Every receptor here comes from a male donor with ankylosing spondylitis. Both conserved end residues are part of each CDR3. D genes are given only for firm matches. Not every row has a clone size; where given, it reads once, few, many or a size class.

clone_size d_call j_call v_call cdr3_nt cdr3_aa
. . TRBJ2-3 TRBV7-2 TGTGCCAGCAGCCCCCGTCGATCAGATACGCAGTATTTT CASSPRRSDTQYF
few . TRBJ1-6 TRBV5-1 TGCGCCAGCAGCTTGGAAGGGTCTCATTTTTCACCCCTCCACTTT CASSLEGSHFSPLHF
. . TRBJ2-5 TRBV6-2/TRBV6-3 TGTGCCAGCAGGCTAGGGGGTTCAGGAGAGACCCAGTACTTC CASRLGGSGETQYF
few . TRBJ1-5 TRBV16 TGTGCCAGCAACCTAAGGCGGGGGAATAGCAATCAGCCCCAGCATTTT CASNLRRGNSNQPQHF
. . TRBJ2-1 TRBV20-1 TGCAGTGCTACAGGGCGAGGAACCTACAATGAGCAGTTCTTC CSATGRGTYNEQFF
few . TRBJ1-5 TRBV7-2 TGTGCCAGCAGCTTAATGGGGGGCCCTAGCAATCAGCCCCAGCATTTT CASSLMGGPSNQPQHF
many . TRBJ1-6 TRBV20-1 TGCAGTGCTACCGATAGGGCGAAGTTTAATTCACCCCTCCACTTT CSATDRAKFNSPLHF
many . TRBJ2-1 TRBV10-3 TGTGCCATCAGGGGGTCAAATGAGCAGTTCTTC CAIRGSNEQFF
many . TRBJ1-3 TRBV6-1 TGTGCCAGCAGTAAGGGTTTTCAAAGCTCTGGAAACACCATATATTTT CASSKGFQSSGNTIYF
few . TRBJ1-1 TRBV29-1 TGCACCGACGGAAAAAGAAGTTTATGGGGCGCTGAAGCTTTCTTT CTDGKRSLWGAEAFF
many TRBD1 TRBJ1-1 TRBV7-9 TGTGCCAGCAGTTTGGGACAGGGGGCGTCGGCTTTCTTT CASSLGQGASAFF
many TRBD1 TRBJ2-1 TRBV10-3 TGTGCCATCAGGACAGGGGGCCTTCGCTACAATGAGCAGTTCTTC CAIRTGGLRYNEQFF